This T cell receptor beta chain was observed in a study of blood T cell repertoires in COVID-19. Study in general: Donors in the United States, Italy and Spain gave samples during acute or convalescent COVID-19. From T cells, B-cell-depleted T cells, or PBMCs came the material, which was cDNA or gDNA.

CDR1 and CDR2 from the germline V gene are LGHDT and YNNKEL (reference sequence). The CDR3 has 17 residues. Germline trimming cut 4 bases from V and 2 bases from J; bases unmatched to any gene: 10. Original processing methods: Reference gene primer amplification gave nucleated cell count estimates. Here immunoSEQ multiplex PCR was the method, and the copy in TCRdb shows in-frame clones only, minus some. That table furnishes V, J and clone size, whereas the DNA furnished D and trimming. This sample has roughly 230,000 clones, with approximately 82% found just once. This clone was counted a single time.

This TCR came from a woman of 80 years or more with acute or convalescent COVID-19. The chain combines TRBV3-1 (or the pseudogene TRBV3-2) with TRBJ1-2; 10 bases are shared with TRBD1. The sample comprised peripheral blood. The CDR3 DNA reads TGTGCCAGCAGCCCTCCCGGGACAGGGGACCCAAACTATGGCTACACCTTC. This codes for CASSPPGTGDPNYGYTF.